These 3 T cell receptor beta chains were sequenced from one sample in a study of T cell responses to AZD1222 COVID-19 vaccine. The method was immunoSEQ multiplex PCR; TCRdb's version includes in-frame clones alone and lacks a portion of them. The data contain over 200,000 clones, roughly 94% of them singletons. Sequenced here: peripheral blood, sampled 28 days after the second dose of the MenACWY control vaccine. These receptors all come from an adult who received the MenACWY meningococcal vaccine as a control.

The J gene is TRBJ1-1, the V gene TRBV2, with D hard to call. Trimming stripped 3 bases from V and 1 base from J, with 6 bases between. The CDR3 extends over 13 amino acids. Germline lookup yields CDR1 SNHLY and CDR2 FYNNEI. CDR3 in DNA: TGTGCCAGCAGTGACGAGGGGAACACTGAAGCTTTCTTT. Translating it yields CASSDEGNTEAFF. Combining the CDR3 with reference TRBV2 and TRBJ1-1 gives the whole variable domain EPEVTQTPSHQVTQMGQEVILRCVPISNHLYFYWYRQILGQKVEFLVSFYNNEISEKSEIFDDQFSVERPDGSNFTLKIRSTKLEDSAMYFCASSDEGNTEAFFGQGTRLTVV.

The gene calls are TRBV7-9 and TRBJ1-2; possible D gene TRBD1, 6 bases. The CDR3 has 13 amino acids. The V gene's germline CDR1 is SEHNR and CDR2 FQNEAQ (reference sequence). The V and J ends lost 5 bases and 7 bases respectively, with 14 bases between them. The DNA of the CDR3 is TGTGCCAGCAGCCCCGACAGGATATTTGGCTACACCTTC. This translates into CASSPDRIFGYTF.

The CDR3 sequence is CSASDTPRGYTF. CDR3 coding DNA: TGCAGTGCTAGTGATACCCCCAGAGGCTACACCTTC. The chain employs TRBV20-1 and TRBJ1-2; D unclear. The V and J ends lost 3 bases and 8 bases respectively, with 13 bases between them. The CDR3 is made up of 12 amino acids. CDR1 is DFQATT, CDR2 SNEGSKA, per germline (reference sequence).